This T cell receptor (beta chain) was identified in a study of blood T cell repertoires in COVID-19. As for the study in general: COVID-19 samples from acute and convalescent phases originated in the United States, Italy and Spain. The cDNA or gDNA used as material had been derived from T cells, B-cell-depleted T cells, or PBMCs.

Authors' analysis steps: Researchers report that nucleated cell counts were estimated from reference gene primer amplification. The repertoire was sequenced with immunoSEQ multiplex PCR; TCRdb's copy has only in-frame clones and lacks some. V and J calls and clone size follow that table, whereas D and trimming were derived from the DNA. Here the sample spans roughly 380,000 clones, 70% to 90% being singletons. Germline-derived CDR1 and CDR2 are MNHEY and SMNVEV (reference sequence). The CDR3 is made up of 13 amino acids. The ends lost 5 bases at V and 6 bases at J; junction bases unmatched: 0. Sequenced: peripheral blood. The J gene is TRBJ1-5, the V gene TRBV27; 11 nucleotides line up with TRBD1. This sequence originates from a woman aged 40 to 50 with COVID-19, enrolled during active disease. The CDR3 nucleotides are TGTGCCAGCAGTGGGACAGGGGGTCAGCCCCAGCATTTT. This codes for CASSGTGGQPQHF.